A selection of T cell receptor beta chains follows, all from one sample in a study of Ad26.COV2.S vaccination and SARS-CoV-2 variants. Generated by immunoSEQ multiplex PCR, the TCRdb table keeps only in-frame clones and is missing some. The sample gives roughly 350,000 clones, about 89% of which show up once; roughly 4.8% is in the top ten. The material was peripheral blood, obtained in a trial of Ad26.COV2.S vaccine versus placebo. These receptors were obtained from a person aged 18-65 years who received the Ad26.COV2.S COVID-19 vaccine or a placebo. The CDR3 runs from the conserved cysteine through the conserved F or W. A D gene is named only where the DNA matches it firmly. Clone sizes are given selectively: once, few, many, or a class where the clone is expanded.

TRBJ2-2 | NA | TRBV11-2 | TRBD1 | TGTGCCAGCAGCTTAGACAATAGACAGGGGCCCGGGGAGCTGTTTTTT | CASSLDNRQGPGELFF
TRBJ1-1 | NA | TRBV2 | NA | TGTGCCAGCAGTGAACGCACTACCGGACTGTTGGGTTTCTTT | CASSERTTGLLGFF
TRBJ1-1 | few | TRBV12-3/TRBV12-4 | NA | TGTGCCAGCAGTTTATACCCAAAAGAAGCTTTCTTT | CASSLYPKEAFF
TRBJ1-1 | once | TRBV7-2 | TRBD1 | TGTGCCAGCAGCTCCAGACAGGGTGCCACTGAAGCTTTCTTT | CASSSRQGATEAFF
TRBJ2-7 | NA | TRBV30 | NA | TGTGCCTGGAGTACAGGCCCCGAGCAGTACTTC | CAWSTGPEQYF
TRBJ1-2 | NA | TRBV2 | NA | TGTGCCAGCAGTGAAGATGGCTACACCTTC | CASSEDGYTF
TRBJ2-5 | once | TRBV7-8 | TRBD1 | TGTGCCAGCAGCGGCAGGGGGTACCAAGAGACCCAGTACTTC | CASSGRGYQETQYF
TRBJ2-7 | NA | TRBV11-2 | TRBD1 | TGTGCCAGCAGGGTGACAGGGGGGAGATCCTACGAGCAGTACTTC | CASRVTGGRSYEQYF
TRBJ1-6 | NA | TRBV7-9 | NA | TGTGCCAGCAGTTTTGGGGGCAATTCACCCCTCCACTTT | CASSFGGNSPLHF
TRBJ1-1 | NA | TRBV30 | NA | TGTGCCTGGAGTGTAGGCCCCATTGTTGAAGCTTTCTTT | CAWSVGPIVEAFF
TRBJ2-1 | NA | TRBV28 | TRBD2 | TGTGCCAGCAACTGGGCTAGCGGGACCCCCACGAGGAGCTACAATGAGCAGTTCTTC | CASNWASGTPTRSYNEQFF
TRBJ1-4 | NA | TRBV28 | NA | TGTGCCAGCAGTTTATCGGGGTCAACTAATGAAAAACTGTTTTTT | CASSLSGSTNEKLFF
TRBJ2-7 | once | TRBV29-1 | NA | TGCAGCGTTGAGCCACAGCGCCAAGGGGGCGAGCAGTACTTC | CSVEPQRQGGEQYF
TRBJ2-7 | NA | TRBV5-1 | TRBD1 | TGCGCCAGCAGGAGGGACAGGTCAGGCGAGCAGTACTTC | CASRRDRSGEQYF
TRBJ2-3 | NA | TRBV6-5 | NA | TGTGCCAGCAGTTACCAAGGGAAAAGCACAGATACGCAGTATTTT | CASSYQGKSTDTQYF
TRBJ2-7 | NA | TRBV5-1 | NA | TGCGCCAGCAGCCCGGACGGAGCCGCATCCTACGAGCAGTACTTC | CASSPDGAASYEQYF
TRBJ1-2 | NA | TRBV18 | NA | TGTGCCAGCTCACCCTCATCATCACCCCCAGAGGGTAACTATGGCTACACCTTC | CASSPSSSPPEGNYGYTF
TRBJ2-3 | once | TRBV6-6 | NA | TGTGCCAGCAGTTACTCGAGCTCGAGGGCAGATACGCAGTATTTT | CASSYSSSRADTQYF
TRBJ1-1 | once | TRBV6-4 | NA | TGTGCCAGCAGTGAAAGCGACGGGGGGCGCGGGGCTTTCTTT | CASSESDGGRGAFF
TRBJ2-1 | NA | TRBV24-1 | TRBD2 | TGTGCCACCAGTGCCGGACTAGCGGGACTACGCGAATACAATGAGCAGTTCTTC | CATSAGLAGLREYNEQFF
TRBJ2-1 | NA | TRBV4-1 | TRBD2 | TGCGCCAGCAGCCCCAGGACTAGCGGGAGCTCCTACAATGAGCAGTTCTTC | CASSPRTSGSSYNEQFF
TRBJ2-1 | NA | TRBV29-1 | NA | TGCAGCGTTGGGTATAGGCCCCTGGGGAATGAGCAGTTCTTC | CSVGYRPLGNEQFF
TRBJ2-7 | NA | TRBV6-6 | TRBD1 | TGTGCCAGCAGGGGGGGACAGGGCAGCGAGCAGTACTTC | CASRGGQGSEQYF
TRBJ1-1 | NA | TRBV12-3/TRBV12-4 | NA | TGTGCCAGCAGTACCAATTCCGACACTGAAGCTTTCTTT | CASSTNSDTEAFF
TRBJ2-2 | NA | TRBV29-1 | TRBD1 | TGCAGCGGAGGACAGGACAACACCGGGGAGCTGTTTTTT | CSGGQDNTGELFF